This T cell receptor (beta chain) was sequenced during a study of shared clonotypes between healthy human individuals (dated by TCRdb to the early 2020s). With respect to the entire study: Two women and a few men aged 18 to 49 years were included in the cohort. For each donor, three plates each were used for CD4 naive and CD4 memory, two plates were used for CD8 naive, and one plate was used for CD8 memory. The study deeply sequenced blood TCR repertoires of about 5 healthy adults to estimate repertoire size and the extent of clonotype sharing between individuals. To increase sequencing depth and limit assay-specific biases, different laboratories used diverse techniques to prepare libraries and sequence TCR repertoires. Each donor's leukapheresis produced roughly between about 0.9 and 9.5 billion PBMCs. The study at large found these results: Because the study included only a small number of donors, the genetic and exposure-history diversity represented was limited. Larger estimated clonotype richness was generally found for naive subsets than for memory subsets. Compared with non-shared clonotypes, clonotypes shared by all four sorted-subset donors had higher generation probabilities. Even with the large sequencing depth, rarefaction of the sorted-subset datasets indicated that sequencing was incomplete. Sampling was limited to blood, and TCR repertoires in tissue likely differ from TCR repertoires in blood. Roughly 5% of naive CD4, 3.5% of naive CD8, roughly 2.5% of memory CD4, and 0.4% of memory CD8 clonotypes were shared across several donors. Pairwise subsampling led to the expectation that sequencing depth would affect the degree of clonotype sharing among donors.

Turning to this clone: Its specific antigen is unknown. No per-base quality is available; no much larger clone lies one base away.

CD8 naive samples were CD45RO-negative cells positively selected for CCR7, giving a CD45RA+CCR7+ population that excluded TemRA cells. The donors were healthy, HIV-negative adults who had no recently reported acute infections or vaccinations. Every donor was a Caucasian adult living in Nashville, Tennessee, USA. Blood was obtained by leukapheresis, after which PBMCs were separated by Ficoll-Histopaque density gradient centrifugation and cryopreserved in liquid nitrogen vapor phase. Purity and quantity of every magnetically sorted T cell population were checked by analytical flow cytometry. Genomic DNA was isolated from each sorted fraction and quantified by UV absorbance on a Nanodrop 2000c. Reading the germline V gene gives CDR1 SQVTM and CDR2 ANQGSEA. Compared with germline, V lacks 8 bases and J lacks 4 bases; bases without a gene match: 12. The CDR3, from cysteine to phenylalanine, totals 14 residues. Just the 42-base CDR3 DNA is kept, in frame starting at base 1.

TCR CDR3 regions were amplified from genomic DNA by multiplex PCR using the deep immunoSEQ assay. Genomic DNA extracted from each cell subset was distributed evenly over all wells of several immunoSEQ 96-well plates, and each plate served as one replicate. For sorted subsets, each replicate PCR was loaded with roughly 190 ng genomic DNA, equivalent to roughly 30,000 T cell genomes. The purified libraries were quantified using a Qubit 3.0 fluorometer, sized with a Bioanalyzer 2100, and then quantified again using the KAPA Library Quantification kit. Every immunoSEQ 96-well plate was sequenced on a dedicated single-read 150-cycle Illumina NextSeq 550 flow cell. In the source study's methods: Because only junctional sequences without quality scores were contained in the immunoSEQ output, filtering matching that applied to full-length reads could not be performed. Sequences were annotated with PyIR, a Python wrapper for IgBLAST v1.9, and V/J genes and CDR3 were assigned using IMGT germline references. Any read was removed if the V/J assignment was weak (E-value above 1e-6), the CDR3 was missing, or the read contained stop codons, out-of-frame junctions, or ambiguous translated residues. V3J clonotypes were defined as sequences sharing the same inferred V gene, J gene, and CDR3 amino acid sequence. Percentage overlap between repertoires was calculated by dividing the number of shared unique clonotypes by the size of the smaller repertoire. Repertoire richness was assessed with RTK rarefaction, the Chao1 estimator, and Recon v2.1 estimates of unobserved clonotypes. For all TCRbeta clonotypes obtained by the gDNA method from a few donors, generation probabilities were computed with OLGA. The source is immuneACCESS, and TCRdb retained only in-frame sequences with V and J called. Part of the clones is not carried over; for the studies checked, unresolved V genes explain less than half of this, and the remainder is unexplained. That table is the source of V, J and clone size, and D and trimming were worked out from the DNA. Within this sample are approximately 2,200,000 clones, with 85% to 95% of them counted one time only. 1.5% to 2% of the sample rests with the top ten.

The chain joins TRBV29-1 to TRBJ1-1, with 8 middle bases fitting TRBD1. The sample was naive CD8+ T cells from PBMCs. This specimen's cell subset or site label, per the study, means: CD45RA+CCR7+. This sequence was found in a man aged 18 to 30 in good health. Some clones in this sample may be carry-over from other donors' samples. The CDR3 here reads CSTTPRQGSTEAFF. The DNA sequence reads TGCAGCACCACCCCCCGACAGGGGTCCACTGAAGCTTTCTTT.